These 27 T cell receptor beta chains originate from one sample sequenced in a study of blood T cell repertoires in COVID-19. The table came from immunoSEQ multiplex PCR; TCRdb's copy has only in-frame clones and leaves some out. The repertoire consists of 270,000 or so clones, with around nine tenths occurring once and the leading ten covering around 8.8%. The sample consisted of peripheral blood. These receptors were obtained from a middle-aged man with active or convalescent COVID-19.

This chain uses TRBV5-1 with TRBJ2-7, with D unclear. Germline CDR1 SGHRS, CDR2 YFSETQ. V was shortened by 4 bases and J by 2 bases, with 13 bases between the two germline ends. There are 14 residues in the CDR3. The CDR3 DNA is TGCGCCAGCAGCCTCCCAGTGGCCCCCTACGAGCAGTACTTC. This encodes CASSLPVAPYEQYF.

This clone was observed a single time. This sequence joins TRBV7-9 and TRBJ1-2, with a possible D match to TRBD1 (6 bases). This CDR3 is built from 13 residues. V lost 4 bases, J lost 4 bases, and 10 bases lay in between. From germline, CDR1 is SEHNR and CDR2 FQNEAQ (reference sequence). The CDR3 DNA reads TGTGCCAGCAGCTCGGACAGTTCCTATGGCTACACCTTC. Translation: CASSSDSSYGYTF. The full variable domain, rest sourced from reference TRBV7-9 and TRBJ1-2, is DTGVSQNPRHKITKRGQNVTFRCDPISEHNRLYWYRQTLGQGPEFLTYFQNEAQLEKSRLLSDRFSAERPKGSFSTLEIQRTEQGDSAMYLCASSSDSSYGYTFGSGTRLTVV.

In its sample, this clone was seen once. This sequence joins TRBV25-1 and TRBJ2-1; a possible D gene is TRBD2 (6 bases). Trimming left V 0 bases short and J 6 bases short, with 15 bases between. This CDR3 has 16 residues. In germline, CDR1 is MGHDK, CDR2 SYGVNS. This CDR3 is CASSEYRSGWANEQFF. DNA for the CDR3: TGTGCCAGCAGTGAATACCGTAGCGGCTGGGCCAATGAGCAGTTCTTC. Full variable domain (rest looked up from reference TRBV25-1 and TRBJ2-1): EADIYQTPRYLVIGTGKKITLECSQTMGHDKMYWYQQDPGMELHLIHYSYGVNSTEKGDLSSESTVSRIRTEHFPLTLESARPSHTSQYLCASSEYRSGWANEQFFGPGTRLTVL.

The rearrangement links TRBV13 to TRBJ2-7, with 9 positions matching TRBD1. CDR1 and CDR2 from the germline V gene are PRHDT and FYEKMQ (reference sequence). The V segment lost 6 bases and the J segment 4 bases; nucleotides outside the gene matches: 7. The CDR3 consists of 14 residues. CDR3 amino acids: CASRDSGQGYEQYF. The DNA for the CDR3 is TGTGCCAGCAGGGATTCGGGACAGGGATACGAGCAGTACTTC.

In its sample, this clone was seen once. Sequence at one end of the junction differs from germline and may be a read error. The V gene is TRBV6-1, the J gene TRBJ2-2, with 10 bases fitting TRBD2. Per the germline V gene, CDR1 is MNHNS and CDR2 is SASEGT. The CDR3 consists of 17 residues. CDR3 amino acids: CASSEVLAGAGTRELFF. The CDR3 DNA sequence: TGTGCCAGCAGTGAGGTCCTAGCGGGAGCGGGCACCAGGGAGCTGTTTTTT.

The genes are TRBV19 and TRBJ1-2; 7 bases match TRBD1. Germline CDR1 LNHDA, CDR2 SQIVND (reference sequence). V shed 4 bases and J 4 bases; nucleotides not matched to a gene: 3. The length of the CDR3 is 13 residues. In DNA, the CDR3 is TGTGCCAGTAGTAGGGACAGCTCCTATGGCTACACCTTC. It specifies CASSRDSSYGYTF.

This chain uses TRBV2 with TRBJ2-2; D is possibly TRBD2 (6 bases). CDR3 length: 15 residues. Germline lookup yields CDR1 SNHLY and CDR2 FYNNEI. The V end was cut by 4 bases, the J end by 2 bases, with 11 bases between. CDR3 coding DNA: TGTGCCAGCAGTGGCCGGGACTTTAACACCGGGGAGCTGTTTTTT. Protein: CASSGRDFNTGELFF.

This clone is a singleton in its sample. The J gene is TRBJ2-1, the V gene TRBV4-1, with 7 bases aligning to TRBD1. The length of the CDR3 is 14 residues. V was clipped by 8 bases and J by 8 bases; unmatched bases: 12. The germline V gene has CDR1 MGHRA and CDR2 YSYEKL. Here the CDR3 reads CASGKILGGDEQFF. In nucleotides, the CDR3 is TGCGCCAGCGGAAAAATCTTAGGGGGCGATGAGCAGTTCTTC.

The chain uses TRBV4-1 and TRBJ1-1; 10 nucleotides match TRBD1. The J segment lost 7 bases and the V segment lost 1 base, leaving 6 bases of the junction unmatched. The CDR3 runs to 15 residues. Germline V gene sequence: CDR1 MGHRA, CDR2 YSYEKL. The CDR3 region has the DNA TGCGCCAGCAGCCAAGGGGACAGGGGAATCGATGAAGCTTTCTTT. This encodes CASSQGDRGIDEAFF.

The chain is built from TRBV19 and TRBJ2-5; D is undetermined. Germline V gene lookup returns CDR1 LNHDA and CDR2 SQIVND (reference sequence). V dropped 1 base and J dropped 1 base, with 7 bases sitting between them. This CDR3 is 14 amino acids long. The CDR3 DNA is TGTGCCAGTAGTATAGGGAGATTCCAAGAGACCCAGTACTTC. Translating it yields CASSIGRFQETQYF.

This chain joins TRBV11-2 and TRBJ2-1, with 7 bases fitting TRBD1. The CDR3 length is 14 residues. Germline trimming cut 3 bases from V and 9 bases from J; bases unmatched to any gene: 8. CDR1 SGHAT and CDR2 FQNNGV come from the germline V gene. The CDR3 DNA is TGTGCCAGCAGCTTGGCAGGGGGTTCTACTGAGCAGTTCTTC. Protein sequence: CASSLAGGSTEQFF.

As DNA, the CDR3 is TGTGCCAGCAGCTTACATCATACTGAAGCTTTCTTT. Residues: CASSLHHTEAFF. V usage is TRBV7-9 and J usage is TRBJ1-1; D gene unclear. The CDR3 sequence is 12 residues long. V was shortened by 2 bases and J by 5 bases, with 6 bases between the two germline ends. Germline lookup yields CDR1 SEHNR and CDR2 FQNEAQ (reference sequence).

J is TRBJ1-6 and V is TRBV27, with D possibly matching TRBD1 (5 bases). Trimming pared 5 bases from V and 7 bases from J, leaving 15 bases between. Germline V gene sequence: CDR1 MNHEY, CDR2 SMNVEV (reference sequence). CDR3 length: 15 residues. Here the CDR3 reads CASSPLGGWNSPLHF. The CDR3 DNA reads TGTGCCAGCAGTCCCCTCGGGGGATGGAATTCACCCCTCCACTTT.

J is TRBJ2-3 and V is TRBV11-2; D remains ambiguous. The germline V and J ends were trimmed by 1 base and 8 bases, with 16 bases remaining between them. CDR1 and CDR2 from the germline V gene are SGHAT and FQNNGV. The CDR3 consists of 15 residues. The chain's CDR3 is CASSLATEPLFTQYF. CDR3 in DNA: TGTGCCAGCAGCTTAGCTACCGAGCCGTTATTTACGCAGTATTTT.

V gene TRBV30 combines with J gene TRBJ2-1; 8 positions agree with TRBD2. The CDR3 is 14 residues long. With 3 bases clipped from V and 10 bases from J, the junction kept 11 bases outside the gene matches. The V gene's germline CDR1 is GTSNPN and CDR2 SVGIG (reference sequence). CDR3 sequence: CAWRMAGGTGEQFF. The CDR3 DNA sequence: TGTGCCTGGAGAATGGCGGGAGGCACCGGGGAGCAGTTCTTC.

This clone occurred once. The V call is TRBV7-9, the J call TRBJ1-2, with D tentatively TRBD1 (5 bases). This CDR3 spans 19 amino acids. V was trimmed by 8 bases and J by 4 bases, leaving 32 bases between them. The germline CDR1 and CDR2 sequences are SEHNR and FQNEAQ (reference sequence). The CDR3 is CASEPGRSAEGSYLYGYTF. For the CDR3, the DNA is TGTGCCAGCGAGCCCGGGAGGTCAGCGGAGGGGAGTTACCTCTATGGCTACACCTTC.

The chain combines TRBV19 with TRBJ2-3; D gene ambiguous. Trimming removed 2 bases from V and 1 base from J, with 13 bases in between. CDR1 is LNHDA and CDR2 is SQIVND in the germline V gene (reference sequence). The CDR3 covers 16 residues. As DNA, the CDR3 is TGTGCCAGTAGTATATACCCTAGTGAAGGCACAGATACGCAGTATTTT. Translation gives CASSIYPSEGTDTQYF.

Of note for this clone: A much bigger clone sits one base away, suggesting this may be a read error. The chain couples TRBV5-6 to TRBJ2-7; D ambiguous. The V end lost 4 bases, the J end lost 3 bases, and 2 bases lay between the germline ends. CDR1 is SGHDT and CDR2 is YYEEEE in the germline V gene. The CDR3 covers 10 residues. DNA for the CDR3: TGTGCCAGCAGCCGCTACGAGCAGTACTTC. Amino acids: CASSRYEQYF.

The gene calls are TRBV18 and TRBJ2-6, with 7 bases that match TRBD2. This CDR3 has 17 residues. Germline CDR1 and CDR2: KGHSH and LQKENI. V gave up 1 base and J gave up 0 bases; unmatched junction bases: 3. In DNA form, the CDR3 reads TGTGCCAGCTCACCACGAACGGGGGGCTCTGGGGCCAACGTCCTGACTTTC. It codes for CASSPRTGGSGANVLTF.

V is TRBV11-3 and J is TRBJ1-5, with D possibly being TRBD1 (6 bases). The CDR3 runs 19 residues. The germline CDR1 and CDR2 sequences are SGHNT and YENEEA. The V and J ends lost 1 base and 1 base respectively, with 20 bases between them. The CDR3 nucleotides read TGTGCCAGCAGCTTAGGCGGCCAGGGGTCCTTGTCAAGCAATCAGCCCCAGCATTTT. As protein: CASSLGGQGSLSSNQPQHF.

This rearrangement joins TRBV2 to TRBJ2-1; D possibly corresponds to TRBD2 (5 bases). The CDR3 has 13 amino acids. The V and J ends lost 4 bases and 14 bases respectively, with 18 bases between them. The germline V gene has CDR1 SNHLY and CDR2 FYNNEI. The CDR3 nucleotides are TGTGCCAGCAGTGGCGATAGCGTCGCTCAAAAGTTCTTC. Its translation is CASSGDSVAQKFF. Full variable domain (remainder filled in from reference TRBV2 and TRBJ2-1): EPEVTQTPSHQVTQMGQEVILRCVPISNHLYFYWYRQILGQKVEFLVSFYNNEISEKSEIFDDQFSVERPDGSNFTLKIRSTKLEDSAMYFCASSGDSVAQKFFGPGTRLTVL.

This chain connects TRBV3-1 (or the pseudogene TRBV3-2) to TRBJ2-3, with 7 positions matching TRBD2. Germline lookup yields CDR1 LGHDT and CDR2 YNNKEL (reference sequence). Trimming took 5 bases from V and 6 from J; bases not matched to a gene: 11. CDR3 length: 15 amino acids. The chain's CDR3 is CASSVKSGVWDTQYF. The CDR3, as DNA: TGTGCCAGCAGCGTGAAGAGCGGGGTCTGGGATACGCAGTATTTT.

This clone appeared a few times. This rearrangement joins TRBV10-3 to TRBJ2-1, with TRBD1 matching over 7 bases. The germline gives CDR1 ENHRY, CDR2 SYGVKD. This CDR3 is built from 16 residues. V shed 0 bases and J 7 bases; nucleotides not matched to a gene: 9. CDR3 sequence (DNA): TGTGCCATCAGTGAGTCGCCACAGGGGATATTTAATGAGCAGTTCTTC. Translated: CAISESPQGIFNEQFF.

The V and J genes are TRBV2 and TRBJ2-5; the D gene is possibly TRBD1 (6 bases). V lost 3 bases and J 5 bases, leaving 16 bases between the germline ends. This CDR3 spans 15 amino acids. Looked up from germline, CDR1 is SNHLY and CDR2 is FYNNEI. The CDR3, as DNA: TGTGCCAGCAGTGACGGGACACTTGGCGGGGAGACCCAGTACTTC. This encodes CASSDGTLGGETQYF.

The chain has TRBV3-1 (or the pseudogene TRBV3-2) and TRBJ1-2; TRBD1 matches 7 bases. Trimming took 3 bases from V and 3 from J; bases not matched to a gene: 4. CDR3 size: 14 residues. Germline CDR1 and CDR2: LGHDT and YNNKEL (reference sequence). This CDR3 reads CASSQYGTDYGYTF. CDR3 nucleotides: TGTGCCAGCAGCCAGTATGGGACAGACTATGGCTACACCTTC.

Here the CDR3 reads CATGLGQETQYF. Here the CDR3 DNA reads TGTGCCACCGGGTTAGGCCAAGAGACCCAGTACTTC. V gene TRBV10-3 combines with J gene TRBJ2-5; D unclear. The CDR3 contains 12 residues. The V end lost 10 bases, the J end lost 1 base, and 10 bases lay between the germline ends. CDR1 ENHRY and CDR2 SYGVKD come from the germline V gene.

CDR3 DNA: TGCGCCAGCAGCTTGGTTCCTAGCGGGGGCCTTAGCTCCTACGAGCAGTACTTC. This codes for CASSLVPSGGLSSYEQYF. This chain links TRBV5-1 with TRBJ2-7, with 10 bases matching TRBD2. Germline CDR1 and CDR2: SGHRS and YFSETQ. Trimming removed 0 bases from V and 0 bases from J; junction bases left unmatched: 9. The CDR3 runs 18 residues.